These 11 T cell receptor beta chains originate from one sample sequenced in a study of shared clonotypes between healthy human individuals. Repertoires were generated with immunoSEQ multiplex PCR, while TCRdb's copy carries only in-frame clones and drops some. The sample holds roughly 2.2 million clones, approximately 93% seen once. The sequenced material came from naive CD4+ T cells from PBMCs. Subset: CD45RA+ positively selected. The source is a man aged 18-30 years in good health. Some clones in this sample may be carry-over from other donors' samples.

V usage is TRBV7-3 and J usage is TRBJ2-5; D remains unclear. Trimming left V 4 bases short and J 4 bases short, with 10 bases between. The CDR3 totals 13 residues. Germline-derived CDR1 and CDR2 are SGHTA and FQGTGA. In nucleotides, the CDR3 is TGTGCCAGCAGCTCCGATTCCCGAGAGACCCAGTACTTC. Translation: CASSSDSRETQYF. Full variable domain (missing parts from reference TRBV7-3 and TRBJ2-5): GAGVSQTPSNKVTEKGKYVELRCDPISGHTALYWYRQSLGQGPEFLIYFQGTGAADDSGLPNDRFFAVRPEGSVSTLKIQRTERGDSAVYLCASSSDSRETQYFGPGTRLLVL.

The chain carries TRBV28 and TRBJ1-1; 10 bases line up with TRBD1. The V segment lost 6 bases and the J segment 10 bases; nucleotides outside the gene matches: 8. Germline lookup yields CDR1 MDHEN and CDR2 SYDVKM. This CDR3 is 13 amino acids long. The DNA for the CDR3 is TGTGCCAGCAGCAGGGGACAGGGGCTAGGAGCTTTCTTT. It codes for CASSRGQGLGAFF.

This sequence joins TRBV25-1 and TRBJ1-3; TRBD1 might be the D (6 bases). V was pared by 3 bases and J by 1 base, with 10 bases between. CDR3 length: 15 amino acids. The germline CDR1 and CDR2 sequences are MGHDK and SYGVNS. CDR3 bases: TGTGCCAGCAGTGACACAGGGCCTTCTGGAAACACCATATATTTT. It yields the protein CASSDTGPSGNTIYF.

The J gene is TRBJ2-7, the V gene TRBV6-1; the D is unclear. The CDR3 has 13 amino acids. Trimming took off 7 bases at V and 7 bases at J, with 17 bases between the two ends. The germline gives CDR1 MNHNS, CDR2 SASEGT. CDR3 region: CASTLSRIEEQYF. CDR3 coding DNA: TGTGCCAGCACCCTTTCTCGGATCGAAGAGCAGTACTTC.

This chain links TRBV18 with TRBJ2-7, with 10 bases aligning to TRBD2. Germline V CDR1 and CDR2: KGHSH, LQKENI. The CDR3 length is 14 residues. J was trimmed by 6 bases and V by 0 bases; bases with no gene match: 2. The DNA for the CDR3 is TGTGCCAGCTCACCACCCGGACTAGCGGTCGAGCAGTACTTC. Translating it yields CASSPPGLAVEQYF. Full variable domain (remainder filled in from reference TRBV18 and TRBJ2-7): NAGVMQNPRHLVRRRGQEARLRCSPMKGHSHVYWYRQLPEEGLKFMVYLQKENIIDESGMPKERFSAEFPKEGPSILRIQQVVRGDSAAYFCASSPPGLAVEQYFGPGTRLTVT.

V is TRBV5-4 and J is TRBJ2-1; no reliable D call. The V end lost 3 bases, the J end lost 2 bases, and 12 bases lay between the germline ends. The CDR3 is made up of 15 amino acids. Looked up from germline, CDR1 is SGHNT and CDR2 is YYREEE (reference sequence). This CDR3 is CASSSTPQTYNEQFF. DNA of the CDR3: TGTGCCAGCAGCTCCACACCCCAGACCTACAATGAGCAGTTCTTC.

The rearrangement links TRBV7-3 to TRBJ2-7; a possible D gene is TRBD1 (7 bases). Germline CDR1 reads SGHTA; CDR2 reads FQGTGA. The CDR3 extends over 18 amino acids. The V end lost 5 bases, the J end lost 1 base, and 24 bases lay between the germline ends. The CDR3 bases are TGTGCCAGCAGCGTCCAAGGGGGCGCTGGGAGGAATTCCTACGAGCAGTACTTC. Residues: CASSVQGGAGRNSYEQYF.

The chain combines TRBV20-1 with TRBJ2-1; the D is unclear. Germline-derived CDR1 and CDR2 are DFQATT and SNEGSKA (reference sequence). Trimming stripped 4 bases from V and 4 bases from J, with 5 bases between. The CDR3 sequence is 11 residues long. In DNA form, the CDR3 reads TGCAGTGCTATTTTATACAATGAGCAGTTCTTC. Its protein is CSAILYNEQFF.

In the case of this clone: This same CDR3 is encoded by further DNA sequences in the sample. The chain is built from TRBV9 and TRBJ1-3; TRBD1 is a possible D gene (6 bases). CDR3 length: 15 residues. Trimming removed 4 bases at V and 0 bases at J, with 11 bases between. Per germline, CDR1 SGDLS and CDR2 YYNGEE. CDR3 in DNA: TGTGCCAGCAGCCGAGGGGACAACTCTGGAAACACCATATATTTT. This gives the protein CASSRGDNSGNTIYF.

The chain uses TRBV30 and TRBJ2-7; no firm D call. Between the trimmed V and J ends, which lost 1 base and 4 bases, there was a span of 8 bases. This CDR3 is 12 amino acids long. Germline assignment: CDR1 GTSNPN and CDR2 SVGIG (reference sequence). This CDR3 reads CAWSGQVYEQYF. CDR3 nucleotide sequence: TGTGCCTGGAGTGGTCAGGTTTACGAGCAGTACTTC.

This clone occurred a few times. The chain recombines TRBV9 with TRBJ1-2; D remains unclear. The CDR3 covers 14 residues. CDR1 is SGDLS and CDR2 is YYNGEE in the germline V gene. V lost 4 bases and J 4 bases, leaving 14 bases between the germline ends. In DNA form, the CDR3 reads TGTGCCAGCAGCTCCACTCTTGGCAGCTATGGCTACACCTTC. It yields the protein CASSSTLGSYGYTF. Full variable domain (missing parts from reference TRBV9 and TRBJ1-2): DSGVTQTPKHLITATGQRVTLRCSPRSGDLSVYWYQQSLDQGLQFLIQYYNGEERAKGNILERFSAQQFPDLHSELNLSSLELGDSALYFCASSSTLGSYGYTFGSGTRLTVV.